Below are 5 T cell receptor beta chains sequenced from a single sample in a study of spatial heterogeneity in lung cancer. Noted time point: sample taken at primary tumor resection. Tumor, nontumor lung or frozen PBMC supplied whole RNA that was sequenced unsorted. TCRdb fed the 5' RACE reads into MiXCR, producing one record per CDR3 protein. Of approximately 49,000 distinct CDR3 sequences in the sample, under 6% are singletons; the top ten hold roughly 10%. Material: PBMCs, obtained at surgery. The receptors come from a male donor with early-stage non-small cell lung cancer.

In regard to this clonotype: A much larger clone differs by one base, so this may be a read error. The CDR3, as DNA: TGTGCCAGCAGTCGACAGGAGTACGAGCAGTACTTC. Translated: CASSRQEYEQYF. This chain links TRBV12-3 or TRBV12-4 with TRBJ2-7, with D possibly TRBD1 on 6 matching bases. V gave up 5 bases and J gave up 4 bases, with 9 bases separating them. CDR3 length: 12 residues.

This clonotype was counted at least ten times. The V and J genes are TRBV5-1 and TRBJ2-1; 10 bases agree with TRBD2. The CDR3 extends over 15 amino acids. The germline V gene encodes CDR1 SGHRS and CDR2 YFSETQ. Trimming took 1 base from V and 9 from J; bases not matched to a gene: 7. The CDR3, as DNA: TGCGCCAGCAGCTTGAGACCAGCGGGAGGGGGTGAGCAGTTCTTC. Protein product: CASSLRPAGGGEQFF.

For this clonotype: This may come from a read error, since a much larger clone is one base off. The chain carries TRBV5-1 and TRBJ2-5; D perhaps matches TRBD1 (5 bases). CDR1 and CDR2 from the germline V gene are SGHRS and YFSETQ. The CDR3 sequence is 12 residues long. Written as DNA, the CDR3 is TGCGTCAGCAGCTTGGACAAGGGGACCCAGTACTTC. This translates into CVSSLDKGTQYF.

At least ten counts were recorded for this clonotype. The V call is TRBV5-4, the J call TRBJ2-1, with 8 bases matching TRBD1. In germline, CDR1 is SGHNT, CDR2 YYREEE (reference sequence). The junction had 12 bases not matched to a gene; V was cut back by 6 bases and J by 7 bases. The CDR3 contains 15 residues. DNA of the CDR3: TGTGCCAGCAACCCGTCGGCAGGGGGCATAAATGAGCAGTTCTTC. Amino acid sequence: CASNPSAGGINEQFF.

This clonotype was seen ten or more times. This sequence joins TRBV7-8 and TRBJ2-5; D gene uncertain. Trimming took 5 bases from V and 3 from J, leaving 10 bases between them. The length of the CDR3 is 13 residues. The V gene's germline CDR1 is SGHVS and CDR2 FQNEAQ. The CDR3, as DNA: TGTGCCAGCAGCCTTCGACACAAAGAGACCCAGTACTTC. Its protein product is CASSLRHKETQYF.